This T cell receptor beta chain was identified in a study of ipilimumab plus nivolumab after autologous stem cell transplantation. Patients got ipilimumab 1 mg/kg beginning 14 to 28 days post-transplant. Germline V lookup: CDR1 GTSNPN, CDR2 SVGIG (reference sequence). CDR3 length: 15 amino acids. The V end lost 1 base, the J end lost 6 bases, and 19 bases lay between the germline ends. Using immunoSEQ multiplex PCR, the repertoire was profiled, and TCRdb retains in-frame clones only, with some absent. This sample yields tens of thousands of clones, of which 80% to 95% are seen a single time; 0.9% belongs to the top ten.

The J gene is TRBJ2-7, the V gene TRBV30; D is tentatively TRBD1 or TRBD2 (6 bases each). The sequence derives from a male donor with multiple myeloma. The specimen was PBMCs, collected in a trial of ipilimumab plus nivolumab as post-transplant consolidation. The CDR3 is CAWSEPRGGGLEQYF. The CDR3, as DNA: TGTGCCTGGAGTGAACCCAGGGGTGGGGGGCTCGAGCAGTACTTC.